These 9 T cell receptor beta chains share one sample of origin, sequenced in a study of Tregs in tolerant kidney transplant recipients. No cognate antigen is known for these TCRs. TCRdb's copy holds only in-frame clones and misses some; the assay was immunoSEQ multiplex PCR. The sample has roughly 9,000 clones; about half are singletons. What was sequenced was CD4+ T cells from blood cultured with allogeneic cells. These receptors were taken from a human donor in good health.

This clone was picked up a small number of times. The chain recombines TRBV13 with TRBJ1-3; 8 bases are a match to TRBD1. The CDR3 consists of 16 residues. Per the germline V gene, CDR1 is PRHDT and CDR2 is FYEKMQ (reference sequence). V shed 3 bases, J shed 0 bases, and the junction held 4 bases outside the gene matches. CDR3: CASSFRDRSSGNTIYF. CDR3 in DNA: TGTGCCAGCAGCTTCCGGGACAGGAGCTCTGGAAACACCATATATTTT.

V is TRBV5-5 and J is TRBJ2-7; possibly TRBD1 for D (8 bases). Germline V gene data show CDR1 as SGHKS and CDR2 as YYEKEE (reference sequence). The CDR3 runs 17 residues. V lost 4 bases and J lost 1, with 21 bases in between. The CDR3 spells CASSPYRGGLSSYEQYF. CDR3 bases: TGTGCCAGCAGCCCATACAGGGGGGGCTTGAGTTCCTACGAGCAGTACTTC.

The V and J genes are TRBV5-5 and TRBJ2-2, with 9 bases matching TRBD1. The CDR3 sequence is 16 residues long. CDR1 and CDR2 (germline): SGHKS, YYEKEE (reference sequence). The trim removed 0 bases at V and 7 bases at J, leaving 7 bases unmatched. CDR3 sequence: CASSLAGTGRGGELFF. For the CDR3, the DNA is TGTGCCAGCAGCTTGGCCGGGACAGGGCGGGGCGGGGAGCTGTTTTTT.

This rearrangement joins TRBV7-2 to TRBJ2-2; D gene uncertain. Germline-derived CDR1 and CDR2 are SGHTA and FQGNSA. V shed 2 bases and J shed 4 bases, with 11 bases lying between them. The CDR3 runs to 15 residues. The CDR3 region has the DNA TGTGCCAGCAGCTTAACCGATGCGAGCACCGGGGAGCTGTTTTTT. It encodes CASSLTDASTGELFF. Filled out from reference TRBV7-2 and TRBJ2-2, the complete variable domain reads GAGVSQSPSNKVTEKGKDVELRCDPISGHTALYWYRQSLGQGLEFLIYFQGNSAPDKSGLPSDRFSAERTGGSVSTLTIQRTQQEDSAVYLCASSLTDASTGELFFGEGSRLTVL.

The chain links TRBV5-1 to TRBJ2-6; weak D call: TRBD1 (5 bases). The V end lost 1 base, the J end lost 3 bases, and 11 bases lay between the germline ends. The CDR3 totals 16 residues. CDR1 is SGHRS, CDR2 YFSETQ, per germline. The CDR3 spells CASSLSRAGGANVLTF. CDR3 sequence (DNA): TGCGCCAGCAGCTTGTCCAGGGCAGGTGGGGCCAACGTCCTGACTTTC.

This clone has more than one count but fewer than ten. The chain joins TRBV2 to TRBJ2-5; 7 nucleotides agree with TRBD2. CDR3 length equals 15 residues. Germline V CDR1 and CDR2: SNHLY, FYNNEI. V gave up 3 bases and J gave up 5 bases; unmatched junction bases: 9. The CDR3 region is CASSEGGAESETQYF. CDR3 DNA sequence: TGTGCCAGCAGTGAGGGAGGGGCGGAGTCTGAGACCCAGTACTTC.

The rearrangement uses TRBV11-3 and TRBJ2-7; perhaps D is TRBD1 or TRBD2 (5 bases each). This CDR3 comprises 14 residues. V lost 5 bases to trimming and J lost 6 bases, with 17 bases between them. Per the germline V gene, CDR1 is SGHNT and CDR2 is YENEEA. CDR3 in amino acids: CASSPEGFGGEQYF. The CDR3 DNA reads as TGTGCCAGCAGCCCCGAGGGCTTTGGGGGCGAGCAGTACTTC. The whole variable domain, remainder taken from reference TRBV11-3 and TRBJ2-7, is EAGVVQSPRYKIIEKKQPVAFWCNPISGHNTLYWYLQNLGQGPELLIRYENEEAVDDSQLPKDRFSAERLKGVDSTLKIQPAELGDSAVYLCASSPEGFGGEQYFGPGTRLTVT.

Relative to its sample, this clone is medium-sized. The CDR3 region is CASSPAPTAGNEQFF. The DNA of the CDR3 is TGCGCCAGCAGCCCAGCACCGACTGCGGGCAATGAGCAGTTCTTC. This rearrangement joins TRBV5-1 to TRBJ2-1; weak D call: TRBD2 (5 bases). CDR1 is SGHRS and CDR2 is YFSETQ in the germline V gene. Trimming removed 4 bases at V and 6 bases at J, with 17 bases between. This CDR3 comprises 15 residues.

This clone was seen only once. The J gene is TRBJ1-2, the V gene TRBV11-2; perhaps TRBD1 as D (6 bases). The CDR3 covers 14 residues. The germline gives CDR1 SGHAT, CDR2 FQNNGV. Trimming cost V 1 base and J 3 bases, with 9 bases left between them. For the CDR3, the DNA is TGTGCCAGCAGCTTAGTCCGGACAGACTATGGCTACACCTTC. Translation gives CASSLVRTDYGYTF.